This note documents a single TCR beta chain sequence. This record belongs to a study of shared clonotypes between healthy human individuals. The assay was immunoSEQ multiplex PCR, and TCRdb's table has in-frame clones only and misses some. The data hold 740,000 or so clones, with approximately 73% observed a single time. The CDR3 consists of 15 residues. Germline CDR1 and CDR2: LNHDA and SQIVND (reference sequence). Trimming left V 5 bases short and J 0 bases short, with 13 bases between. The gene calls are TRBV19 and TRBJ1-2; D remains unclear. Sequencing was performed on memory CD4+ T cells sorted from blood. Subset given: CD45RA-negative fraction. The TCR comes from a young woman in good health. CDR3: CASSERQGTNYGYTF. As DNA, the CDR3 is TGTGCCAGTAGTGAGCGACAAGGTACTAACTATGGCTACACCTTC.